This T cell receptor beta chain was identified during a study of regulatory T cells in long-lasting Graves disease. V lost 8 bases, J lost 1 base, and 8 bases lay in between. Germline V gene data show CDR1 as SGHAT and CDR2 as FQNNGV. This CDR3 is built from 13 residues. Study-wide findings and caveats: Thyroid tissue was not sampled; only peripheral blood was.

Libraries of TCR beta came from iRepertoire HTBI primers plus Arm-PCR of CDR3 regions. Using its own MiXCR run on the multiplex PCR reads, TCRdb lists one record per CDR3 protein. The repertoire holds about 420,000 distinct CDR3 sequences, with less than 20% as singletons. Time point specified: newly diagnosed GD, antithyroid drugs for less than 3 months. From PBMCs, RNA was extracted and then used to make the TCR library. This clonotype was detected only a few times. Its antigen is not identified. These data are also associated with another study on T cells in Graves' hyperthyroidism and ophthalmopathy. From that paper: In simple terms, a model built on 13 V-J features told ophthalmopathy apart from stable hyperthyroidism.

The rearrangement joins TRBV11-2 to TRBJ2-2; D is uncertain. The source is a woman younger than 30 with Graves disease. The sample consisted of peripheral blood mononuclear cells (PBMCs), taken at new diagnosis, from a patient treated with antithyroid drugs. CDR3 sequence: CASVHRNTGELFF. In nucleotides, the CDR3 is TGTGCCAGCGTACACAGGAACACCGGGGAGCTGTTTTTT. Full variable domain (remainder filled in from reference TRBV11-2 and TRBJ2-2): EAGVAQSPRYKIIEKRQSVAFWCNPISGHATLYWYQQILGQGPKLLIQFQNNGVVDDSQLPKDRFSAERLKGVDSTLKIQPAKLEDSAVYLCASVHRNTGELFFGEGSRLTVL.